The clone carrying this T cell receptor (beta chain) was picked up one time. The sample comes from a study of blood T cells in healthy people across ages. Germline trimming cut 10 bases from V and 11 bases from J; bases unmatched to any gene: 12. Germline CDR1 and CDR2: MDHEN and SYDVKM. The CDR3 covers 13 residues. Using a J-beta primer mix together with a sample-barcoded 5' primer, a second PCR was run for roughly 7 to 11 cycles. TCRdb called the 5' RACE reads again in MiXCR, with one record for every CDR3 protein. Of under 700,000 distinct CDR3 sequences in the sample, about 25% were seen once. These data also formed part of another study, on T cells of mothers and their children. This second report adds: Similar thymic selection effects on TCR recombination output appear in pairs, both related and unrelated.

The V and J genes are TRBV28 and TRBJ2-3; 10 bases fit TRBD1. The TCR originated in a boy aged 5-17 years in good health. Sample: blood. CDR3 in DNA: TGTGCCATTATTCCCGGGACAGGGGACGGGCAGTATTTT. Its protein product is CAIIPGTGDGQYF.